The 31 T cell receptor beta chains below were found in one sample sequenced in a study of blood T cell repertoires in COVID-19 (dated by TCRdb to between 2020 and 2021). Library method: the immunoSEQ multiplex PCR assay. TCRdb stores this immuneACCESS table with in-frame sequences only. Part of the clones is absent; in the studies checked, under half of the shortfall reflects unresolved V genes, and no reason is known for the rest. The sample table shows over 350,000 clones, and 86% are seen once. Approximately 1.4% of the sample lies in the top ten. Sequencing was done on a sample of peripheral blood. The source of these receptors is a woman aged 25-40 years with active or convalescent COVID-19.

V usage is TRBV7-6 and J usage is TRBJ2-2; 8 nucleotides align to TRBD2. This CDR3 region has 16 residues. Losses at the gene ends were 1 base for V and 2 bases for J; bases not matched to a gene: 3. The V gene's germline CDR1 is SGHVS and CDR2 FNYEAQ. The CDR3 sequence is CASSLGTSGNTGELFF. In DNA form, the CDR3 reads TGTGCCAGCAGCTTAGGTACTAGCGGCAACACCGGGGAGCTGTTTTTT.

This clone was counted once. The CDR3 sequence: CASRARDSERGFGYGYTF. The DNA of the CDR3 is TGTGCCAGCAGGGCCCGGGACTCCGAAAGGGGATTCGGCTATGGCTACACCTTC. The V call is TRBV2, the J call TRBJ1-2; a possible D gene is TRBD1 (5 bases). This CDR3 has 18 residues. V gave up 6 bases and J gave up 4 bases, with 27 bases separating them. Germline V gene lookup returns CDR1 SNHLY and CDR2 FYNNEI.

The rearrangement links TRBV10-3 to TRBJ1-2; D possibly corresponds to TRBD1 (6 bases). The V end lost 7 bases, the J end lost 4 bases, and 16 bases lay between the germline ends. Germline V gives CDR1 ENHRY, CDR2 SYGVKD. The CDR3 has 14 amino acids. The CDR3 reads CAITSDTGTYGYTF. DNA for the CDR3: TGTGCCATCACGTCCGACACAGGGACCTATGGCTACACCTTC.

This clone has a handful of counts. The chain couples TRBV6-5 to TRBJ1-2; D may be TRBD1 (5 bases). Trimming took 5 bases from V and 3 from J, leaving 10 bases between them. The CDR3 is made up of 13 amino acids. The V gene's germline CDR1 is MNHEY and CDR2 SVGAGI. CDR3 residues: CASSPGGDYGYTF. The CDR3 DNA follows: TGTGCCAGCAGTCCCGGGGGTGACTATGGCTACACCTTC.

The chain couples TRBV7-8 to TRBJ2-4; 7 nucleotides line up with TRBD2. J was trimmed by 9 bases and V by 5 bases; bases with no gene match: 7. Germline V CDR1 and CDR2: SGHVS, FQNEAQ. The length of the CDR3 is 13 residues. For the CDR3, the DNA is TGTGCCAGCAGCCCCCGCAGGGAGGGCATTCAGTACTTC. Encoded protein: CASSPRREGIQYF.

The chain links TRBV2 to TRBJ1-1; D gene ambiguous. CDR1 is SNHLY and CDR2 is FYNNEI in the germline V gene. The V end lost 1 base, the J end lost 4 bases, and 10 bases lay between the germline ends. The CDR3 has 14 amino acids. CDR3 in DNA: TGTGCCAGCAGTGAAGAACCGAGAACCACTGAAGCTTTCTTT. Its protein is CASSEEPRTTEAFF. The full variable domain, with the rest looked up from reference TRBV2 and TRBJ1-1, is EPEVTQTPSHQVTQMGQEVILRCVPISNHLYFYWYRQILGQKVEFLVSFYNNEISEKSEIFDDQFSVERPDGSNFTLKIRSTKLEDSAMYFCASSEEPRTTEAFFGQGTRLTVV.

This clone was picked up one time. V and J are TRBV10-3 and TRBJ1-1; a possible D gene is TRBD1 (6 bases). The V and J ends lost 3 bases and 5 bases respectively, with 10 bases between them. Germline assignment: CDR1 ENHRY and CDR2 SYGVKD. This CDR3 contains 13 residues. CDR3 bases: TGTGCCATCAGTGACTGGGGGCAGACTGAAGCTTTCTTT. Translation gives CAISDWGQTEAFF.

The chain employs TRBV3-1 (or the pseudogene TRBV3-2) and TRBJ2-2; D might be TRBD2 (5 bases). CDR1 is LGHDT, CDR2 YNNKEL, per germline (reference sequence). The CDR3 totals 16 residues. V was clipped by 2 bases and J by 0 bases, with 10 bases between them. CDR3 in amino acids: CASSQFTGSNTGELFF. CDR3 coding DNA: TGTGCCAGCAGCCAATTTACGGGGTCGAACACCGGGGAGCTGTTTTTT.

The chain has TRBV3-1 (or the pseudogene TRBV3-2) and TRBJ1-5, with 9 bases matching TRBD1. This CDR3 is 15 amino acids long. Germline lookup yields CDR1 LGHDT and CDR2 YNNKEL (reference sequence). Trimming at V came to 3 bases and at J to 5 bases, leaving 5 bases not matched to a gene. The CDR3: CASSHGDREDQPQHF. CDR3 coding DNA: TGTGCCAGCAGCCACGGGGACAGGGAAGATCAGCCCCAGCATTTT.

The chain is built from TRBV15 and TRBJ2-7; D ambiguous. V lost 0 bases, J lost 5 bases, and 8 bases lay in between. Germline V gene sequence: CDR1 LNHNV, CDR2 YYDKDF (reference sequence). This CDR3 has 13 residues. Written as DNA, the CDR3 is TGTGCCACCAGCAGAGATGGCCGGGACGAGCAGTACTTC. This encodes CATSRDGRDEQYF. The full variable domain, rest sourced from reference TRBV15 and TRBJ2-7, is DAMVIQNPRYQVTQFGKPVTLSCSQTLNHNVMYWYQQKSSQAPKLLFHYYDKDFNNEADTPDNFQSRRPNTSFCFLDIRSPGLGDTAMYLCATSRDGRDEQYFGPGTRLTVT.

V and J are TRBV21-1 and TRBJ2-7; the table assigns TRBD2, which was not confirmed against the DNA. TRBV21-1 is designated a pseudogene. The CDR3 is 14 residues long. CDR3 region: CASSNVGGTYEQYF. CDR3 in DNA: TGTGCCAGCAGCAACGTTGGAGGGACCTACGAGCAGTACTTC.

The chain joins TRBV20-1 to TRBJ1-2; weak D call: TRBD1 (6 bases). The CDR3 runs 13 residues. The V and J ends lost 6 bases and 8 bases respectively, with 19 bases between them. CDR1 DFQATT and CDR2 SNEGSKA come from the germline V gene (reference sequence). CDR3 residues: CSASGGGPDGYTF. In DNA, the CDR3 is TGCAGTGCCAGTGGCGGGGGGCCGGACGGCTACACCTTC.

V is TRBV18 and J is TRBJ2-5; tentatively, D is TRBD1 (6 bases). The ends were cut back, 4 bases at V and 1 base at J, with 10 bases in the middle. Germline V gene sequence: CDR1 KGHSH, CDR2 LQKENI. This CDR3 comprises 14 residues. The DNA for the CDR3 is TGTGCCAGCTCACACCGGGACATCCAAGAGACCCAGTACTTC. As protein: CASSHRDIQETQYF.

The V gene is TRBV19, the J gene TRBJ1-4, with D uncertain. Looked up from germline, CDR1 is LNHDA and CDR2 is SQIVND (reference sequence). The CDR3 runs 19 residues. Trimming stripped 3 bases from V and 0 bases from J, with 20 bases between. CDR3 protein: CASSISLSWSLTTNEKLFF. The CDR3 nucleotides are TGTGCCAGTAGTATCTCGCTTTCGTGGTCCCTAACAACTAATGAAAAACTGTTTTTT.

The chain uses TRBV7-8 and TRBJ2-7, with 7 bases identical to TRBD1. The germline V gene encodes CDR1 SGHVS and CDR2 FQNEAQ. The V gene end was trimmed by 2 bases and the J gene end by 1 base; junction bases not matched to a gene: 14. The CDR3 length is 18 residues. CDR3: CASSLRIMATGISYEQYF. As DNA, the CDR3 is TGTGCCAGCAGCTTAAGAATTATGGCGACAGGGATATCCTACGAGCAGTACTTC.

The chain is built from TRBV9 and TRBJ1-6; no firm D call. With 2 bases removed from V and 7 bases from J, the gap between germline ends came to 10 bases. The CDR3 length is 14 residues. Germline V CDR1 and CDR2: SGDLS, YYNGEE. The CDR3 here is CASSVDKTNSPLHF. CDR3 DNA: TGTGCCAGCAGCGTTGACAAGACAAATTCACCCCTCCACTTT.

The chain recombines TRBV6-6 with TRBJ2-5, with D uncertain. Trimming took off 5 bases at V and 2 bases at J, with 9 bases between the two ends. Germline-derived CDR1 and CDR2 are MNHNY and SVGAGI (reference sequence). This CDR3 region has 13 residues. The DNA for the CDR3 is TGTGCCAGCAGTAGACTCGTTCAAGAGACCCAGTACTTC. Its protein product is CASSRLVQETQYF.

V is TRBV11-2 and J is TRBJ1-6, with TRBD1 as a possible D gene (6 bases). Germline values: CDR1 SGHAT, CDR2 FQNNGV. The CDR3 spans 15 residues. Trimming took 0 bases from V and 6 from J, leaving 9 bases between them. Here the CDR3 reads CASSLDVGGNSPLHF. Written as DNA, the CDR3 is TGTGCCAGCAGCTTAGATGTAGGGGGTAATTCACCCCTCCACTTT.

The gene calls are TRBV4-2 and TRBJ2-5; tentative D call: TRBD1 (5 bases). The germline V gene has CDR1 LGHNA and CDR2 YNFKEQ. The V and J ends lost 1 base and 1 base respectively, with 10 bases between them. The CDR3 is 15 residues long. The chain's CDR3 is CASSQVVGVQETQYF. In DNA form, the CDR3 reads TGTGCCAGCAGCCAAGTAGTAGGGGTCCAAGAGACCCAGTACTTC.

The chain has TRBV3-1 (or the pseudogene TRBV3-2) and TRBJ1-6; D uncertain. The CDR3 contains 17 residues. Germline CDR1 LGHDT, CDR2 YNNKEL (reference sequence). Between the trimmed V and J ends, which lost 1 base and 9 bases, there was a span of 19 bases. The CDR3 DNA sequence: TGTGCCAGCAGCCAAGTGGGTGGGTTGGGAGCCGGTTCACCCCTCCACTTT. It translates to CASSQVGGLGAGSPLHF.

This clone was found a few times. The V and J genes are TRBV7-9 and TRBJ2-7, with 8 bases matching TRBD1. Germline V gives CDR1 SEHNR, CDR2 FQNEAQ (reference sequence). With V trimmed by 3 bases and J by 2 bases, 9 bases remained unmatched. The CDR3 sequence is 16 residues long. The CDR3, as DNA: TGTGCCAGCAGCTTGTCAGGGGGCGCGTCTACCTACGAGCAGTACTTC. This translates into CASSLSGGASTYEQYF. The variable domain in full, with the rest retrieved from reference TRBV7-9 and TRBJ2-7, is DTGVSQNPRHKITKRGQNVTFRCDPISEHNRLYWYRQTLGQGPEFLTYFQNEAQLEKSRLLSDRFSAERPKGSFSTLEIQRTEQGDSAMYLCASSLSGGASTYEQYFGPGTRLTVT.

The chain links TRBV30 to TRBJ2-1; possible D gene TRBD2, 7 bases. Trimming took 5 bases from V and 7 from J, leaving 12 bases between them. This CDR3 region has 12 residues. In germline, CDR1 is GTSNPN, CDR2 SVGIG (reference sequence). The CDR3 here is CAWVQGGNEQFF. Written as DNA, the CDR3 is TGTGCCTGGGTACAGGGAGGGAATGAGCAGTTCTTC.

The chain joins TRBV24-1 to TRBJ2-3; 10 bases agree with TRBD2. Trimming took 1 base from V and 6 from J; bases not matched to a gene: 3. The CDR3 is made up of 15 amino acids. Germline V gives CDR1 KGHDR, CDR2 SFDVKD. The CDR3 loop reads CATSDFGSGRDTQYF. The CDR3, as DNA: TGTGCCACCAGTGATTTTGGTAGCGGGAGGGATACGCAGTATTTT.

The rearrangement joins TRBV6-5 to TRBJ1-1, with TRBD1 matching over 8 bases. Germline V gene data show CDR1 as MNHEY and CDR2 as SVGAGI. V lost 7 bases, J lost 5 bases, and 9 bases stayed unmatched. CDR3 size: 14 residues. The CDR3 loop is CASIRPGGNTEAFF. The CDR3 bases are TGTGCCAGCATCCGCCCAGGGGGCAATACTGAAGCTTTCTTT.

The chain uses TRBV20-1 and TRBJ2-2; TRBD2 might be the D (5 bases). This CDR3 is built from 12 residues. Trimming took off 3 bases at V and 6 bases at J, with 8 bases between the two ends. Germline-derived CDR1 and CDR2 are DFQATT and SNEGSKA (reference sequence). CDR3 in amino acids: CSASEGAGELFF. Here the CDR3 DNA reads TGCAGTGCTAGTGAGGGAGCCGGGGAGCTGTTTTTT.

This clone turned up a few times. The chain employs TRBV4-2 and TRBJ2-7, with TRBD2 matching 11 bases. CDR1 and CDR2 (germline): LGHNA, YNFKEQ. Trimming removed 0 bases from V and 3 bases from J; junction bases left unmatched: 1. This CDR3 region has 15 residues. The CDR3 bases are TGTGCCAGCAGCCAAGATGGGACTAGCGGCTACGAGCAGTACTTC. This translates into CASSQDGTSGYEQYF.

The chain uses TRBV5-1 and TRBJ1-1, with a weak D call TRBD1 (6 bases). Trimming took 2 bases from V and 5 from J, leaving 10 bases between them. The CDR3 is 13 amino acids. Germline lookup yields CDR1 SGHRS and CDR2 YFSETQ. The CDR3 protein is CASSFGQKTEAFF. The DNA for the CDR3 is TGCGCCAGCAGCTTCGGACAGAAAACTGAAGCTTTCTTT.

This sequence joins TRBV5-1 and TRBJ2-2, with TRBD2 matching over 9 bases. V was clipped by 0 bases and J by 5 bases; unmatched bases: 5. The germline V gene encodes CDR1 SGHRS and CDR2 YFSETQ. CDR3 length equals 16 residues. This chain's CDR3 is CASSLEASGITGELFF. As DNA, the CDR3 is TGCGCCAGCAGCTTGGAGGCTAGCGGGATTACCGGGGAGCTGTTTTTT.

The genes are TRBV29-1 and TRBJ2-3; the D gene is possibly TRBD2 (6 bases). Trimming removed 7 bases from V and 0 bases from J, with 17 bases in between. CDR3 size: 15 residues. From germline, CDR1 is SQVTM and CDR2 ANQGSEA. CDR3 coding DNA: TGCAGCGGGGGGAGTGGCGGGGCTAGCACAGATACGCAGTATTTT. Residues: CSGGSGGASTDTQYF.

For the CDR3, the DNA is TGTGCCAGCAGTTACGACAGGGGAAGAGGCTACACCTTC. This codes for CASSYDRGRGYTF. J is TRBJ1-2 and V is TRBV6-5; 8 bases line up with TRBD1. With 2 bases clipped from V and 8 bases from J, the junction kept 4 bases outside the gene matches. From germline, CDR1 is MNHEY and CDR2 SVGAGI. This CDR3 contains 13 residues.

The V call is TRBV23-1, the J call TRBJ1-5, with TRBD1 matching over 8 bases. TRBV23-1 is an ORF; its function is uncertain. The J segment lost 3 bases and the V segment lost 6 bases, leaving 7 bases of the junction unmatched. The CDR3 has 15 residues. Here the CDR3 DNA reads TGCGCCAGCAGGCGGGACAGGACCCTCAATCAGCCCCAGCATTTT. Its protein is CASRRDRTLNQPQHF.